This is a list of T cell receptor beta chains from one sample in a study of T-cell reconstitution after alpha-beta-depleted transplantation in children. TCRdb recomputed calls from the PCR reads with MiXCR, one row per CDR3 protein. The sample records almost 400,000 distinct CDR3 sequences, roughly 21% being singletons. Sequences were derived from PBMCs from the stem cell graft donor, sampled from the stem cell graft. Every receptor here comes from a human donor who donated a stem cell graft to a child with acute myeloid leukemia. Both conserved end residues are part of each CDR3. Fields, in order: clone size, J gene, V gene, D gene, CDR3 DNA, CDR3 protein. D genes are given only for firm matches. Where a row states a size, it is once, few, many or the class of an expanded clone; other rows omit it.

. TRBJ2-3 TRBV24-1 TRBD2 TGTGCCACCAGGCCCAGGGGAGCGGGAGAAGATACGCAGTATTTT CATRPRGAGEDTQYF
many TRBJ1-2 TRBV7-9 . TGTGCCAGCAGCCTGAGAGGTCATGGCTACACCTTC CASSLRGHGYTF
few TRBJ2-3 TRBV24-1 . TGTGCCACCAGTGATCCGCGGGACACCACAGATACGCAGTATTTT CATSDPRDTTDTQYF
many TRBJ1-1 TRBV14 . TGTGCCAGCAGGGGAATTGGGAACACTGAAGCTTTCTTT CASRGIGNTEAFF
few TRBJ2-3 TRBV7-2 . TGTGCCAGCAGCTTAGAAATGGGTACGCAGTATTTT CASSLEMGTQYF
few TRBJ2-2 TRBV12-3/TRBV12-4 TRBD2 TGTGCCAGCAGTTTGTGGACTAGCGGGATGTACACCGGGGAGCTGTTTTTT CASSLWTSGMYTGELFF
. TRBJ2-7 TRBV27 TRBD2 TGTGCCAGCAGTTTTGCGGCGGGAGGACCCTACGAGCAGTACTTC CASSFAAGGPYEQYF
few TRBJ2-2 TRBV6-1 TRBD1 TGTGCCAGCAGTGTGACAGGGGGAGAAACCGGGGAGCTGTTTTTT CASSVTGGETGELFF
few TRBJ2-3 TRBV4-1 . TGCGCCAGCAGCCATAAACCACTTCCAGGCACAGATACGCAGTATTTT CASSHKPLPGTDTQYF
. TRBJ2-1 TRBV5-1 . TGCGCCAGCAGCTCAGCAGGGGCGGGCAATGAGCAGTTCTTC CASSSAGAGNEQFF
many TRBJ2-7 TRBV6-1 . TGTGCCAGCAGTGGGGGGGCAGAGTTCTACGAGCAGTACTTC CASSGGAEFYEQYF
. TRBJ2-7 TRBV7-2 TRBD2 TGTGCCAGCAGTGGACTAGCGGGAGCGAACGAGCATTACTTC CASSGLAGANEHYF
many TRBJ2-1 TRBV4-2 . TGTGCCAGCAGCCAAGAAGGGGGTTACAATGAGCAGTTCTTC CASSQEGGYNEQFF